The present T cell receptor beta chain was sequenced within a study of shared clonotypes between healthy human individuals. Clones were sequenced by immunoSEQ multiplex PCR, and TCRdb holds only the in-frame ones, with some missing. The sample gives about 2 million clones, 85% to 95% of which show up once; more than 0.1% is in the top ten. Germline-derived CDR1 and CDR2 are GTSNPN and SVGIG (reference sequence). V trimming: 3 bases; J trimming: 4 bases; junction bases outside the gene matches: 4. This CDR3 region has 13 residues. This receptor was taken from a man younger than 30 in good health. Sequencing was carried out using naive CD4+ T cells sorted from blood. Subset denoted: CD45RA+ positively selected. The chain joins TRBV30 to TRBJ2-5; 8 positions agree with TRBD2. The CDR3 sequence: CAWRRAGVETQYF. In nucleotides, the CDR3 is TGTGCCTGGAGAAGAGCGGGAGTAGAGACCCAGTACTTC.